Listed below are T cell receptor beta chains from one sample, sequenced in a study of identical twins. Each CDR3 protein gets one entry after TCRdb re-called the 5' RACE reads with MiXCR. The sample holds about 660,000 distinct CDR3 sequences, 8.5% to 9% seen once. Separately, the same data were catalogued under a study of yellow fever vaccine responses in identical twins.

Material for sequencing was PBMCs. The receptors originated from a woman between 18 and 29 years old in good health. Both conserved end residues are part of each CDR3. D genes are given only for firm matches. Rows may omit the clone size; those that give it use once, few, many or a size class.

TRBV29-1	TRBJ2-1	NA	TRBD1	TGCAGCGGTGGGACAGATTACAATGAGCAGTTCTTC	CSGGTDYNEQFF
TRBV4-2	TRBJ2-2	many	NA	TGTGCCAGCAGCCAAGTAGCGAACACCGGGGAGCTGTTTTTT	CASSQVANTGELFF
TRBV6-5	TRBJ1-1	many	NA	TGTGCCAGCAGTTCCTCGTTGAACACTGAAGCTTTCTTT	CASSSSLNTEAFF
TRBV28	TRBJ2-5	few	TRBD2	TGTGCCAGCTCACTGAGCGGGGTCCCGGAAGAGACCCAGTACTTC	CASSLSGVPEETQYF
TRBV11-3	TRBJ2-1	NA	TRBD2	TGTGCCAGCAGCTCTGGGACTAGCGTAGAGCAGTTCTTC	CASSSGTSVEQFF
TRBV12-3/TRBV12-4	TRBJ1-5	NA	NA	TGTGCCAGCAGGCATCACGACAATCAGCCCCAGCATTTT	CASRHHDNQPQHF
TRBV4-3	TRBJ1-4	few	NA	TGCGCCAGCAGCCAAGACCGGGACTTAAATGAAAAACTGTTTTTT	CASSQDRDLNEKLFF
TRBV28	TRBJ2-5	NA	NA	TGTGCCAGCAGTTCAACCTCGGACAACCAAGAGACCCAGTACTTC	CASSSTSDNQETQYF
TRBV12-3/TRBV12-4	TRBJ1-4	many	NA	TGTGCCAGCAGTCAAGGGGAAAAACTGTTTTTT	CASSQGEKLFF
TRBV14	TRBJ2-1	many	NA	TGTGCCAGCAGCCAACTTGGCGAGCAGTTCTTC	CASSQLGEQFF
TRBV14	TRBJ2-1	NA	TRBD2	TGTGCCAGCAGCCAAAGGCTAGCGGGAGTTAGTCGTGTTTTGCGCAATGAGCAGTTCTTC	CASSQRLAGVSRVLRNEQFF
TRBV7-6	TRBJ2-2	many	NA	TGTGCCAGCAGCCACGAGGGGGAGGCCGGGGAGCTGTTTTTT	CASSHEGEAGELFF
TRBV5-6	TRBJ2-1	many	NA	TGTGCCAGCAGCTTGGGTGACCGTGAGCAGTTCTTC	CASSLGDREQFF
TRBV7-8	TRBJ2-1	many	TRBD2	TGTGCCAGCAGCTTACCAGCGGGAGGGTACAATGAGCAGTTCTTC	CASSLPAGGYNEQFF
TRBV6-1	TRBJ2-2	many	TRBD2	TGTGCCAGCAGCCGACTAGCGCAGAGCGGGGAGCTGTTTTTT	CASSRLAQSGELFF
TRBV11-3	TRBJ2-6	few	NA	TGTGCCAGCAGCTTAGGTCCGAGCTCTGGGGCCAACGTCCTGACTTTC	CASSLGPSSGANVLTF
TRBV9	TRBJ1-1	few	NA	NA	CASTFGPGGAAEAFF